What follows is one T cell receptor (beta chain) and its context. Its specificity is not known. The sample's time point: week 35, safety follow-up. Every vaccination contained 300 ug of the mutant IDH1 20-mer peptide and was paired with topical imiquimod. Donor tumors were new WHO grade 3 or 4 IDH1-mutant, ATRX-lost astrocytomas. This entry is derived from a study of a mutant IDH1 vaccine in newly diagnosed glioma. The study's findings and limits: There seemed to be no relation between pseudoprogression and changes in top peripheral T cell clonotypes.

Profiling relied on immunoSEQ multiplex PCR, and the TCRdb table lists in-frame clones only, not all of them. The data show approximately 60,000 clones, around 85% seen once. CDR3 length: 12 amino acids. Germline V lookup: CDR1 SGHRS, CDR2 YFSETQ. Trimming cost V 3 bases and J 6 bases, with 9 bases left between them. The chain has TRBV5-1 and TRBJ1-1, with D maybe TRBD1 (6 bases). This sequence was found in a man aged 40-49 years with glioma. The specimen comprised PBMCs, sampled from a glioma patient whose treatment included an IDH1 peptide vaccine. In DNA, the CDR3 is TGCGCCAGCAGCTCTAACAGGGCTGAAGCTTTCTTT. It codes for CASSSNRAEAFF.